The 2 T cell receptor beta chains in this list originate from one sample, sequenced in a study of cytomegalovirus exposure and HLA in healthy donors (TCRdb year 2017). The library was generated by the immunoSEQ multiplex PCR assay. The multiplex PCR relied on a mix of 60 forward primers for TCR Vbeta segments and 13 reverse primers for TCR Jbeta segments. TCRdb took over this immuneACCESS table, retaining in-frame rearrangements with V and J assigned. Such tables are incomplete; in checked studies, under half of the missing clones stem from an unresolved V gene, and the remainder is unexplained. The sample yields about 120,000 clones; roughly four fifths were counted once. 22% of the sample comes from the top ten. The material sequenced was PBMCs. These receptors were collected from a man aged 25 to 40 in good health and CMV-seropositive.

The rearrangement joins TRBV25-1 to TRBJ2-7; D perhaps matches TRBD1 (5 bases). V shed 3 bases and J shed 7 bases, with 7 bases lying between them. This CDR3 contains 11 residues. The germline gives CDR1 MGHDK, CDR2 SYGVNS. The DNA of the CDR3 is TGTGCCAGCAGTGAGGGGCCGGAGCAGTACGTC. Translation gives CASSEGPEQYV.

The rearrangement joins TRBV6-1 to TRBJ2-3; 10 nucleotides agree with TRBD2. The CDR3 sequence is 16 residues long. With 3 bases clipped from V and 0 bases from J, the junction kept 3 bases outside the gene matches. Germline lookup yields CDR1 MNHNS and CDR2 SASEGT. This chain's CDR3 is CASSELAGASTDTQYF. The CDR3 DNA follows: TGTGCCAGCAGTGAGCTAGCGGGAGCCAGCACAGATACGCAGTATTTT.